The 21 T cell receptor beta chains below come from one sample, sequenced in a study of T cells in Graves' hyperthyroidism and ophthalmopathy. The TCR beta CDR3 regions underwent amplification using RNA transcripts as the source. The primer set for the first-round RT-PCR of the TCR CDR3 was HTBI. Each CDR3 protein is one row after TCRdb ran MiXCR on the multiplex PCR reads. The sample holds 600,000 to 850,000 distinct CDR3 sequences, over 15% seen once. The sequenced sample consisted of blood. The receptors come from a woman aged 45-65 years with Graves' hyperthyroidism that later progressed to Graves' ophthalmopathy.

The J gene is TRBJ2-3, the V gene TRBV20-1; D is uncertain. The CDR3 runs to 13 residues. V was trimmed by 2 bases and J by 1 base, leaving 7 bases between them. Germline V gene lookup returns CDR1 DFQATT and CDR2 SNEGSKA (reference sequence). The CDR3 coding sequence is TGCAGTGCTAGATGGGTGGGCACAGATACGCAGTATTTT. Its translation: CSARWVGTDTQYF.

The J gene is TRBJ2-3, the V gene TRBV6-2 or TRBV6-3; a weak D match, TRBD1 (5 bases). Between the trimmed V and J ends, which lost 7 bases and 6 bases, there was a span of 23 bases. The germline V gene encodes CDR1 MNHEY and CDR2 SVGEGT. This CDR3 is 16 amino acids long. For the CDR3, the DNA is TGTGCCAGCAAATTCCAGGGTGGTATTGGGTCGGATACGCAGTATTTT. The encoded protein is CASKFQGGIGSDTQYF.

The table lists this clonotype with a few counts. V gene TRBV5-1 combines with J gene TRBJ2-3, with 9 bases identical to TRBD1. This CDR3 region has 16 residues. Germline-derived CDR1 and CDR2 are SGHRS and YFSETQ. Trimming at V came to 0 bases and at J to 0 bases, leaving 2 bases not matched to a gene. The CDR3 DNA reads TGCGCCAGCAGCTTGGAAGGGACAGGGAGCACAGATACGCAGTATTTT. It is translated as CASSLEGTGSTDTQYF. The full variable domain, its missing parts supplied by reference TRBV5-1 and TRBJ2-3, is KAGVTQTPRYLIKTRGQQVTLSCSPISGHRSVSWYQQTPGQGLQFLFEYFSETQRNKGNFPGRFSGRQFSNSRSEMNVSTLELGDSALYLCASSLEGTGSTDTQYFGPGTRLTVL.

CDR3 nucleotides: TGTGCCAGCAGTTACTCCTTCGGGAACCCCCAAGAGACCCAGTACTTC. This gives the protein CASSYSFGNPQETQYF. The chain carries TRBV3-1 and TRBJ2-5; maybe TRBD2 (5 bases). Trimming pared 6 bases from V and 1 base from J, leaving 18 bases between. CDR1 and CDR2 (germline): LGHDT, YNNKEL (reference sequence). The CDR3 length is 16 residues.

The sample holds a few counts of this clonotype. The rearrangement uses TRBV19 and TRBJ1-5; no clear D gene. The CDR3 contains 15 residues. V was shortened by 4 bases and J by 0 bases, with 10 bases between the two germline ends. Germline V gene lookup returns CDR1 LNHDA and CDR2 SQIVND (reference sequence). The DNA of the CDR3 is TGTGCCAGTAGTACGCACGCATATAGCAATCAGCCCCAGCATTTT. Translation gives CASSTHAYSNQPQHF. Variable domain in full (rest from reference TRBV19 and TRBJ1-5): DGGITQSPKYLFRKEGQNVTLSCEQNLNHDAMYWYRQDPGQGLRLIYYSQIVNDFQKGDIAEGYSVSREKKESFPLTVTSAQKNPTAFYLCASSTHAYSNQPQHFGDGTRLSIL.

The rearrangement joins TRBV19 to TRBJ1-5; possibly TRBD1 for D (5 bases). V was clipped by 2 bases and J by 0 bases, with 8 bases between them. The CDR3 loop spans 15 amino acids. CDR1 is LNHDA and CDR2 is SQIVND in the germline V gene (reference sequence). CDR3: CASSIIGDSNQPQHF. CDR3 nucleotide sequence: TGTGCCAGTAGTATAATAGGGGATAGCAATCAGCCCCAGCATTTT.

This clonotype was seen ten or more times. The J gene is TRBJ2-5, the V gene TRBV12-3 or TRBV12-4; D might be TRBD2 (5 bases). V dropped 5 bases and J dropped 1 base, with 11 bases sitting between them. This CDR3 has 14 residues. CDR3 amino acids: CASSHRGSQETQYF. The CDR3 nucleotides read TGTGCCAGCAGTCATCGGGGTTCCCAAGAGACCCAGTACTTC.

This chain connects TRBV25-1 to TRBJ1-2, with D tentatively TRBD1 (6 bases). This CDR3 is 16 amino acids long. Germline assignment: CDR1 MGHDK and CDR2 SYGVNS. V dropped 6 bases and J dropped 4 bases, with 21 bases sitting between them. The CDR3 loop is CASRGLGGRTGYGYTF. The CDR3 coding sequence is TGTGCCAGCAGAGGACTCGGGGGGCGAACCGGCTATGGCTACACCTTC.

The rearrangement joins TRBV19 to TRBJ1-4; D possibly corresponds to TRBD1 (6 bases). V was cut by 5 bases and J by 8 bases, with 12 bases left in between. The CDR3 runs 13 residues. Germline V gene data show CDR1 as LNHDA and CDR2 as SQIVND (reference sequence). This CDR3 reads CASSGQQGEKLFF. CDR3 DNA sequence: TGTGCCAGTAGTGGACAGCAGGGGGAAAAACTGTTTTTT.

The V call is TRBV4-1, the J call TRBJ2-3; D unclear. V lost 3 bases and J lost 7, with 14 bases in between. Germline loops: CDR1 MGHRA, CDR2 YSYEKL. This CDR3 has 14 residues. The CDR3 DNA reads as TGCGCCAGCAGCCAGCCGCGAGGTCGGAATACGCAGTATTTT. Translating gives CASSQPRGRNTQYF.

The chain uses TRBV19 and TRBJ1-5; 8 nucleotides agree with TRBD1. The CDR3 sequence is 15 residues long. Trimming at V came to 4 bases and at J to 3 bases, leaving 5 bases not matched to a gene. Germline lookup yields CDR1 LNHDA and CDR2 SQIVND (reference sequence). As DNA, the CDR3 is TGTGCCAGTAGTACACAGGGGGACAACAATCAGCCCCAGCATTTT. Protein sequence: CASSTQGDNNQPQHF.

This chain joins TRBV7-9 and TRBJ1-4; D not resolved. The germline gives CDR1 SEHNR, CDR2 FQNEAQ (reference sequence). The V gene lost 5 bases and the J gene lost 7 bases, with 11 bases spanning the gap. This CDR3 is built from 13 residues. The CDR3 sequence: CASSGPGGEKLFF. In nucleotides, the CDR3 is TGTGCCAGCAGCGGCCCCGGCGGTGAAAAACTGTTTTTT.

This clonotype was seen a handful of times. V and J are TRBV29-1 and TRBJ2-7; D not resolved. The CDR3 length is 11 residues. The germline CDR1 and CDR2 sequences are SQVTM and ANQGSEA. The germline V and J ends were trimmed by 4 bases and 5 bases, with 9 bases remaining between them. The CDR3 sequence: CSVGQHDEQYF. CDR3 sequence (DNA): TGCAGCGTTGGGCAGCACGACGAGCAGTACTTC.

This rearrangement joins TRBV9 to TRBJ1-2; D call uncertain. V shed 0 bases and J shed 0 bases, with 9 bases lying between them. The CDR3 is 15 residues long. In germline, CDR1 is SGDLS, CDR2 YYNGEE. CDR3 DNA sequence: TGTGCCAGCAGCGTAGTCGGAGATACTAACTATGGCTACACCTTC. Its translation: CASSVVGDTNYGYTF. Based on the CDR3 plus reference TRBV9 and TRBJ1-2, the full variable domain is DSGVTQTPKHLITATGQRVTLRCSPRSGDLSVYWYQQSLDQGLQFLIQYYNGEERAKGNILERFSAQQFPDLHSELNLSSLELGDSALYFCASSVVGDTNYGYTFGSGTRLTVV.

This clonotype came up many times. CDR3 region: CAISPGQGPNEQFF. Written as DNA, the CDR3 is TGTGCCATCAGTCCGGGACAGGGTCCCAATGAGCAGTTCTTC. The gene calls are TRBV10-3 and TRBJ2-1, with TRBD1 identical over 9 bases. This CDR3 has 14 residues. CDR1 and CDR2 (germline): ENHRY, SYGVKD. The ends lost 5 bases at V and 6 bases at J; junction bases unmatched: 5.

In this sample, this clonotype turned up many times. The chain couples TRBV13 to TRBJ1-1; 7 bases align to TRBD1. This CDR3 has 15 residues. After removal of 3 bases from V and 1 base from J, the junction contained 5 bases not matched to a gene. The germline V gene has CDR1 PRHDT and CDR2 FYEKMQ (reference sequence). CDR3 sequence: CASSLGTDWNTEAFF. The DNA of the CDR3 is TGTGCCAGCAGCTTGGGGACAGATTGGAACACTGAAGCTTTCTTT.

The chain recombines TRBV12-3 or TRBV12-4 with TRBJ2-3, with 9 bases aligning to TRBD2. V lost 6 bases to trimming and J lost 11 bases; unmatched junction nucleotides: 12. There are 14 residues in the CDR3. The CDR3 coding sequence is TGTGCCAGCAGCCTGACTAGCGGTCTCGGTATGCAGTATTTT. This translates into CASSLTSGLGMQYF.

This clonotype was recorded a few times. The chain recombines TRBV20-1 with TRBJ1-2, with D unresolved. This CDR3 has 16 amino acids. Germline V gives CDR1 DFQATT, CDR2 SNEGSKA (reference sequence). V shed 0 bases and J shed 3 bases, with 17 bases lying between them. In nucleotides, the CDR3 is TGCAGTGCTAGAGATCTTTTCAGCTCTTCCTACTATGGCTACACCTTC. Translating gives CSARDLFSSSYYGYTF.

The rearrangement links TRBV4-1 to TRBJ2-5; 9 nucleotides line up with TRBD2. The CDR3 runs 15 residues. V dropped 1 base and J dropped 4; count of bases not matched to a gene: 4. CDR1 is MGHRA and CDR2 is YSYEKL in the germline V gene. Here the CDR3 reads CASSQAGLALETQYF. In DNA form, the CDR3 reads TGCGCCAGCAGCCAAGCAGGACTAGCGCTAGAGACCCAGTACTTC.

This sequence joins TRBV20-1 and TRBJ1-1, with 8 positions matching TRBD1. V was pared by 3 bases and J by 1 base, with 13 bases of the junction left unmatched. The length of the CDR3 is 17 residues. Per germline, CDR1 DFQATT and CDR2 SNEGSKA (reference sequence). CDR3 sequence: CSASGLGTGRRNTEAFF. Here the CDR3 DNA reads TGCAGTGCTAGTGGGTTGGGGACAGGTCGTCGGAACACTGAAGCTTTCTTT.

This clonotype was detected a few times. Here the CDR3 DNA reads TGTGCCAGCAGCTTAGAATTCCGGGGTCCTCGCGATTCACCCCTCCACTTT. It translates to CASSLEFRGPRDSPLHF. The rearrangement links TRBV7-9 to TRBJ1-6, with D unresolved. The V gene lost 1 base and the J gene lost 8 bases, with 18 bases spanning the gap. CDR3 length: 17 amino acids. CDR1 is SEHNR and CDR2 is FQNEAQ in the germline V gene (reference sequence).